These 23 T cell receptor beta chains share one sample of origin, sequenced in a study of human T cells and chemical hapten exposure. This sample's time point: patch test 2, 6 weeks after DPC sensitization. Treatment described: therapeutic diphenylcyclopropenone sensitization with weekly scalp DPC. TCRdb reanalysed the RACE reads using MiXCR and keeps one entry per CDR3 protein. The data contain hundreds of thousands of distinct CDR3 sequences, about 6% of them singletons. Specimen: whole blood, collected in connection with sensitization to the hapten diphenylcyclopropenone (DPC). These receptors all stem from a woman aged 18-29 years with alopecia areata. Some clones in this sample may be carry-over from other donors' samples.

This clonotype was detected many times. This chain links TRBV20-1 with TRBJ2-3, with TRBD1 matching over 8 bases. J gave up 3 bases and V 4 bases, and 9 bases lay outside the gene matches. This CDR3 region has 15 residues. Germline V gene sequence: CDR1 DFQATT, CDR2 SNEGSKA (reference sequence). The CDR3 spells CSAKRAGGQTDTQYF. DNA of the CDR3: TGCAGTGCTAAAAGGGCAGGGGGCCAAACAGATACGCAGTATTTT.

CDR3 in DNA: TGTGCCAGCAGTTATCCCGGAGCCTACGAGCAGTACTTC. It specifies CASSYPGAYEQYF. The V and J genes are TRBV6-5 and TRBJ2-7; no definite D call. Germline assignment: CDR1 MNHEY and CDR2 SVGAGI. CDR3 length: 13 residues. Between the trimmed V and J ends, which lost 3 bases and 2 bases, there was a span of 8 bases.

This chain joins TRBV6-2 or TRBV6-3 and TRBJ1-5; D perhaps matches TRBD1 (5 bases). Trimming took 5 bases from V and 0 from J, leaving 8 bases between them. Germline V gene lookup returns CDR1 MNHEY and CDR2 SVGEGT. The CDR3 length is 14 residues. The CDR3 loop is CASSRDLSNQPQHF. The CDR3 DNA reads as TGTGCCAGCAGTCGGGACCTTAGCAATCAGCCCCAGCATTTT.

Only a few counts were recorded for this clonotype. The chain uses TRBV6-5 and TRBJ2-3; TRBD2 aligns across 8 bases. The CDR3 runs to 15 residues. CDR1 MNHEY and CDR2 SVGAGI come from the germline V gene. V lost 6 bases, J lost 1 base, and 6 bases stayed unmatched. The CDR3 here is CASRASGRRTDTQYF. CDR3 DNA sequence: TGTGCCAGCAGGGCCAGCGGGAGACGCACAGATACGCAGTATTTT.

At least ten counts were recorded for this clonotype. The chain is built from TRBV6-1 and TRBJ1-1; D is unresolved. With 2 bases removed from V and 1 base from J, the gap between germline ends came to 8 bases. The CDR3 is made up of 14 amino acids. From germline, CDR1 is MNHNS and CDR2 SASEGT. CDR3 in DNA: TGTGCCAGCAGTGAAACTGCGGAGAACACTGAAGCTTTCTTT. Translated, it gives CASSETAENTEAFF.

This clonotype was recorded at least ten times. The J gene is TRBJ2-4, the V gene TRBV12-3 or TRBV12-4; D perhaps matches TRBD1 (6 bases). V was cut by 4 bases and J by 6 bases, with 7 bases left in between. This CDR3 contains 12 residues. The CDR3 DNA follows: TGTGCCAGCAGTTCACAGGGAAACATTCAGTACTTC. Translation gives CASSSQGNIQYF.

The chain combines TRBV7-2 with TRBJ2-5; 12 bases agree with TRBD1. The CDR3 extends over 17 amino acids. Trimming at V came to 2 bases and at J to 1 base, leaving 5 bases not matched to a gene. CDR1 SGHTA and CDR2 FQGNSA come from the germline V gene. For the CDR3, the DNA is TGTGCCAGCAGCTTAAGGGGGACAGGGGGCCCCCAAGAGACCCAGTACTTC. Protein sequence: CASSLRGTGGPQETQYF.

Many counts were recorded for this clonotype. The genes are TRBV5-1 and TRBJ2-7, with 9 bases lining up with TRBD1. Germline assignment: CDR1 SGHRS and CDR2 YFSETQ. The CDR3 covers 14 residues. Trimming removed 5 bases from V and 6 bases from J; junction bases left unmatched: 9. The CDR3 sequence is CASSLGGQGTEQYF. The CDR3 nucleotides read TGCGCCAGCAGTTTAGGGGGACAGGGAACCGAGCAGTACTTC. The full variable domain, with the rest looked up from reference TRBV5-1 and TRBJ2-7, is KAGVTQTPRYLIKTRGQQVTLSCSPISGHRSVSWYQQTPGQGLQFLFEYFSETQRNKGNFPGRFSGRQFSNSRSEMNVSTLELGDSALYLCASSLGGQGTEQYFGPGTRLTVT.

This clonotype was detected ten times or more. The chain employs TRBV10-2 and TRBJ1-5; D unresolved. Trimming stripped 5 bases from V and 2 bases from J, with 10 bases between. The CDR3 has 14 residues. Germline lookup yields CDR1 WSHSY and CDR2 SAAADI. CDR3 region: CASSNYPGNQPQHF. The CDR3 coding sequence is TGCGCCAGCAGTAACTATCCGGGCAATCAGCCCCAGCATTTT.

This clonotype was recorded a few times. The DNA of the CDR3 is TGTGCCAGCAGTTCAGGACAGGGGCCTGATACGCAGTATTTT. This codes for CASSSGQGPDTQYF. This sequence joins TRBV28 and TRBJ2-3; 9 bases map to TRBD1. The CDR3 sequence is 14 residues long. Germline values: CDR1 MDHEN, CDR2 SYDVKM. The V and J ends lost 4 bases and 6 bases, in that order; junction bases with no gene match: 5.

This clonotype occurred many times. The J gene is TRBJ1-2, the V gene TRBV7-9; TRBD1 is a possible D gene (5 bases). Germline loops: CDR1 SEHNR, CDR2 FQNEAQ (reference sequence). The CDR3 sequence is 15 residues long. The V gene lost 1 base and the J gene lost 0 bases, with 9 bases spanning the gap. This CDR3 reads CASSLGDRSNYGYTF. CDR3 in DNA: TGTGCCAGCAGCTTAGGCGACAGATCTAACTATGGCTACACCTTC.

This clonotype was seen a few times. The V call is TRBV13, the J call TRBJ2-5; the D gene is possibly TRBD2 (7 bases). V was clipped by 10 bases and J by 7 bases, with 19 bases between them. The length of the CDR3 is 13 residues. CDR1 and CDR2 (germline): PRHDT, FYEKMQ (reference sequence). CDR3 sequence reads: CATTYAGEGTQYF. The CDR3, as DNA: TGTGCCACCACATACGCAGGGGAGGGGACCCAGTACTTC. Based on the CDR3 plus reference TRBV13 and TRBJ2-5, the full variable domain is AAGVIQSPRHLIKEKRETATLKCYPIPRHDTVYWYQQGPGQDPQFLISFYEKMQSDKGSIPDRFSAQQFSDYHSELNMSSLELGDSALYFCATTYAGEGTQYFGPGTRLLVL.

The chain couples TRBV6-2 or TRBV6-3 to TRBJ1-4; 7 nucleotides agree with TRBD1. Per germline, CDR1 MNHEY and CDR2 SVGEGT. The CDR3 is 15 amino acids. V lost 7 bases to trimming and J lost 10 bases; unmatched junction nucleotides: 15. CDR3 amino acids: CASNQGDSGIGKLFF. CDR3 nucleotide sequence: TGTGCCAGCAATCAAGGGGACAGCGGAATTGGAAAACTGTTTTTT.

J is TRBJ2-3 and V is TRBV28; 8 bases line up with TRBD1. The CDR3 contains 14 residues. The trim removed 3 bases at V and 5 bases at J, leaving 4 bases unmatched. Per germline, CDR1 MDHEN and CDR2 SYDVKM. Written as DNA, the CDR3 is TGTGCCAGCAGTTTCGGGACAGGCCTAGATACGCAGTATTTT. Its translation is CASSFGTGLDTQYF.

This clonotype was seen at least ten times. The chain links TRBV6-2 or TRBV6-3 to TRBJ1-5, with 7 nucleotides matching TRBD1. CDR1 is MNHEY, CDR2 SVGEGT, per germline. CDR3 length: 15 amino acids. The V gene end was trimmed by 7 bases and the J gene end by 4 bases; junction bases not matched to a gene: 10. This CDR3 is CASNTHRGGNQPQHF. The DNA for the CDR3 is TGTGCCAGCAATACACACAGGGGTGGGAATCAGCCCCAGCATTTT.

V gene TRBV12-3 or TRBV12-4 combines with J gene TRBJ2-7, with TRBD2 matching over 11 bases. With 5 bases clipped from V and 7 bases from J, the junction kept 10 bases outside the gene matches. This CDR3 has 15 residues. CDR3: CASSPGTSGSREQYF. The DNA of the CDR3 is TGTGCCAGCAGTCCTGGGACTAGCGGATCCCGGGAGCAGTACTTC.

The sample holds many counts of this clonotype. This chain uses TRBV7-6 with TRBJ2-1; no definite D call. The germline V gene encodes CDR1 SGHVS and CDR2 FNYEAQ. The CDR3 loop spans 12 amino acids. The V and J ends lost 4 bases and 9 bases respectively, with 10 bases between them. CDR3 DNA: TGTGCCAGCAGCTCAGACTGGAGTGAGCAGTTCTTC. Translation gives CASSSDWSEQFF.

This clonotype was counted between two and nine times. The junction shows a germline mismatch at one end, possibly a read error. The chain couples TRBV6-5 to TRBJ2-5; 8 bases align to TRBD1. The CDR3 has 11 residues. CDR1 and CDR2 from the germline V gene are MNHEY and SVGAGI. CDR3 sequence reads: CATGRWTGLLF. The CDR3 DNA follows: TGTGCTACCGGCCGATGGACAGGGCTTCTCTTC.

The chain combines TRBV6-4 with TRBJ1-5; 7 bases line up with TRBD1. V trimming: 5 bases; J trimming: 4 bases; junction bases outside the gene matches: 20. The CDR3 consists of 19 residues. Germline V gene sequence: CDR1 MRHNA, CDR2 SNTAGT. CDR3: CASSPGANPMETGNQPQHF. In DNA form, the CDR3 reads TGTGCCAGCAGTCCAGGAGCAAATCCTATGGAGACAGGGAATCAGCCCCAGCATTTT.

This clonotype was recorded at least ten times. The genes are TRBV29-1 and TRBJ2-7, with D possibly being TRBD2 (6 bases). Trimming shortened V by 0 bases and J by 3 bases, and 12 bases separated the two germline ends. This CDR3 region has 14 residues. The germline V gene has CDR1 SQVTM and CDR2 ANQGSEA. CDR3 bases: TGCAGCGTTGAAGATCCGGGGGAAGACTACGAGCAGTACTTC. Residues: CSVEDPGEDYEQYF.

This clonotype was counted ten times or more. This chain joins TRBV7-2 and TRBJ1-1; no firm D call. With 1 base removed from V and 8 bases from J, the gap between germline ends came to 11 bases. This CDR3 region has 13 residues. Germline V gene sequence: CDR1 SGHTA, CDR2 FQGNSA. CDR3 loop: CASSLVSIGEAFF. The CDR3 DNA reads TGTGCCAGCAGCTTAGTTAGTATAGGAGAAGCTTTCTTT.

In this sample, this clonotype turned up a few times. V is TRBV5-5 and J is TRBJ2-3; TRBD2 aligns across 13 bases. J lost 2 bases, V lost 4 bases, and 7 bases had no gene match. Germline lookup yields CDR1 SGHKS and CDR2 YYEKEE (reference sequence). The CDR3 has 17 amino acids. CDR3: CASSAGTSGANTDTQYF. CDR3 nucleotides: TGTGCCAGCAGCGCAGGGACTAGCGGGGCCAACACAGATACGCAGTATTTT.

This clonotype was observed many times. This chain connects TRBV12-3 or TRBV12-4 to TRBJ2-7, with 8 bases lining up with TRBD2. CDR3 length: 15 residues. Germline trimming cut 5 bases from V and 0 bases from J; bases unmatched to any gene: 6. The CDR3 sequence: CASSVGLANSYEQYF. The CDR3 DNA sequence: TGTGCCAGCAGTGTCGGACTAGCTAACTCCTACGAGCAGTACTTC.